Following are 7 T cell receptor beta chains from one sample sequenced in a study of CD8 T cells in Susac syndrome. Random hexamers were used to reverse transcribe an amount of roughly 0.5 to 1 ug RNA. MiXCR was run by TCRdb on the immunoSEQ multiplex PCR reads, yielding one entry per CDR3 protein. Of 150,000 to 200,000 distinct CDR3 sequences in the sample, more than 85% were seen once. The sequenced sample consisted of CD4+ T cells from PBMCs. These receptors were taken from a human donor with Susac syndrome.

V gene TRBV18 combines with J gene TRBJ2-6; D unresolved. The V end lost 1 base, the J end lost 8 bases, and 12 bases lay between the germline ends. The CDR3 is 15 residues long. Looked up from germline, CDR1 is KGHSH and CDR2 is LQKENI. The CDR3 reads CASSPLDLVTNVLTF. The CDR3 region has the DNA TGTGCCAGCTCACCACTTGATCTAGTAACCAACGTCCTGACTTTC.

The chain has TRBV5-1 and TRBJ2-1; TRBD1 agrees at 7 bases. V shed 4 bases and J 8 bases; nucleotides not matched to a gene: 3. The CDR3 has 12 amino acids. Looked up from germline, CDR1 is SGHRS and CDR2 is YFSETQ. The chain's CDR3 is CASSIDRDEQFF. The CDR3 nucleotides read TGCGCCAGCAGCATAGACAGGGATGAGCAGTTCTTC. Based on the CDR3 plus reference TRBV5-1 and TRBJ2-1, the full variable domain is KAGVTQTPRYLIKTRGQQVTLSCSPISGHRSVSWYQQTPGQGLQFLFEYFSETQRNKGNFPGRFSGRQFSNSRSEMNVSTLELGDSALYLCASSIDRDEQFFGPGTRLTVL.

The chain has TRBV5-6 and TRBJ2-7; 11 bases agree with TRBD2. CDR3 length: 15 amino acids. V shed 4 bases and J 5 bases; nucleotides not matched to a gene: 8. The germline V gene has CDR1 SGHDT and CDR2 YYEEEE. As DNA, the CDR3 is TGTGCCAGCAGCCTCCGACTAGCGGGATGGGACGAGCAGTACTTC. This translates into CASSLRLAGWDEQYF.

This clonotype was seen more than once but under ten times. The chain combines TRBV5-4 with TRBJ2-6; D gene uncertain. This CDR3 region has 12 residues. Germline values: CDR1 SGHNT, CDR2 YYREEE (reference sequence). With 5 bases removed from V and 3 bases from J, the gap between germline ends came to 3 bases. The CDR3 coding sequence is TGTGCCAGCAGATATGGGGCCAACGTCCTGACTTTC. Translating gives CASRYGANVLTF. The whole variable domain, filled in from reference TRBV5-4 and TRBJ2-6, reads ETGVTQSPTHLIKTRGQQVTLRCSSQSGHNTVSWYQQALGQGPQFIFQYYREEENGRGNFPPRFSGLQFPNYSSELNVNALELDDSALYLCASRYGANVLTFGAGSRLTVL.

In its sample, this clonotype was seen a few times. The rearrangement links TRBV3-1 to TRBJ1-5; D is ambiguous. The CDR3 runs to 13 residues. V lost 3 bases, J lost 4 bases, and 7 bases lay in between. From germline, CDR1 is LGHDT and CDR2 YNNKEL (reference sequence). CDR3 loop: CASSQDGNQPQHF. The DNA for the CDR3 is TGTGCCAGCAGCCAGGACGGTAATCAGCCCCAGCATTTT. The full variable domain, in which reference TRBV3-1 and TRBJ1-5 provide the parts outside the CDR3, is DTAVSQTPKYLVTQMGNDKSIKCEQNLGHDTMYWYKQDSKKFLKIMFSYNNKELIINETVPNRFSPKSPDKAHLNLHINSLELGDSAVYFCASSQDGNQPQHFGDGTRLSIL.

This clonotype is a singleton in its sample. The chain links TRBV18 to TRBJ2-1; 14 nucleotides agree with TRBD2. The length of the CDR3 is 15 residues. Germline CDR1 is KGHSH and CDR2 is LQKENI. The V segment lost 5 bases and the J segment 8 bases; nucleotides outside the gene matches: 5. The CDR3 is CASSWGLAGDHEQFF. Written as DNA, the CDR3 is TGTGCCAGCTCATGGGGACTAGCGGGGGATCATGAGCAGTTCTTC.

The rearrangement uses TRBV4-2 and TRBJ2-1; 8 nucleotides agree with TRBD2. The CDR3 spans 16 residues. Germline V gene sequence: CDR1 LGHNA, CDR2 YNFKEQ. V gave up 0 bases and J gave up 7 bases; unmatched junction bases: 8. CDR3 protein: CASSQERGGVRNEQFF. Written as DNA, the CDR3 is TGTGCCAGCAGCCAAGAACGGGGGGGAGTGAGAAATGAGCAGTTCTTC.